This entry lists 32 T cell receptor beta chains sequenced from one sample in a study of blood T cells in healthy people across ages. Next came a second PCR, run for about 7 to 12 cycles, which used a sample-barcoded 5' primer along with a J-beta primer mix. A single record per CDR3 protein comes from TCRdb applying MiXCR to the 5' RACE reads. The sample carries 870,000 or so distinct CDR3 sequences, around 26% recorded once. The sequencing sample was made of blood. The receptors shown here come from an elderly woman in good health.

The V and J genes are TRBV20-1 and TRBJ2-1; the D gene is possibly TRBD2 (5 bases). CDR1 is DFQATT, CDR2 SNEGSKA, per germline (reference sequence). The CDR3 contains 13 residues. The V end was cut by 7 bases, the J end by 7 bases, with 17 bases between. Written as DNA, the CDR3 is TGCAGTGTCCCGGGGATTGTTGTGAATGAGCAGTTCTTC. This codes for CSVPGIVVNEQFF.

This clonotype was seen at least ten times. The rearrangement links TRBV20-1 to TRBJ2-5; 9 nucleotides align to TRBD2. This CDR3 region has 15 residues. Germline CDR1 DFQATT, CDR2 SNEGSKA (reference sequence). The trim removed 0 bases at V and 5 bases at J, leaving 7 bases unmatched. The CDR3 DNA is TGCAGTGCTAGAGATCCTGGGACTAGCCACGAGACCCAGTACTTC. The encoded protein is CSARDPGTSHETQYF.

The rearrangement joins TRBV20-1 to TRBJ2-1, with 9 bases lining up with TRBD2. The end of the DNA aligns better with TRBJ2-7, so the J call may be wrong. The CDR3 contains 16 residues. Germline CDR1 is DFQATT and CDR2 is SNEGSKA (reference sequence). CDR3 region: CSARSHSGSSYNEQYF. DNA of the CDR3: TGCAGTGCTAGATCCCATAGCGGGAGCTCCTACAATGAGCAGTACTTC.

As DNA, the CDR3 is TGTGCCAGCAGTTTAGCTCGATCGCGCGGGTCAGATACGCAGTATTTT. Translated, it gives CASSLARSRGSDTQYF. The rearrangement joins TRBV12-3 or TRBV12-4 to TRBJ2-3; possibly TRBD2 for D (5 bases). This CDR3 has 16 residues. Trimming cost V 0 bases and J 4 bases, with 14 bases left between them.

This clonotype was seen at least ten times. In nucleotides, the CDR3 is TGCAGTGCCCCGGGGCGGTCGGGGAATTCACCCCTCCACTTT. This codes for CSAPGRSGNSPLHF. This chain uses TRBV20-1 with TRBJ1-6, with D perhaps TRBD1 (5 bases). With 6 bases removed from V and 7 bases from J, the gap between germline ends came to 16 bases. Looked up from germline, CDR1 is DFQATT and CDR2 is SNEGSKA (reference sequence). The CDR3 spans 14 residues.

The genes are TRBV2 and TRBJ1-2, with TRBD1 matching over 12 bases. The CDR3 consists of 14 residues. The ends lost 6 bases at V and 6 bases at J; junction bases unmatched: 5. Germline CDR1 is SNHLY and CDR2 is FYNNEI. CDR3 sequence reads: CASRGDRGLHGYTF. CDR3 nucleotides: TGTGCCAGCAGGGGGGACAGGGGGCTCCATGGCTACACCTTC.

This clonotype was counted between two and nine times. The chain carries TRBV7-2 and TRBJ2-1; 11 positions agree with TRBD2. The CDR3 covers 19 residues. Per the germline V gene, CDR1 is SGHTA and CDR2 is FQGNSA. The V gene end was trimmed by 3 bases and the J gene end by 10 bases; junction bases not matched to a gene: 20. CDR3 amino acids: CASSLVANRPGLADYEQFF. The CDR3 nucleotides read TGTGCCAGCAGCTTGGTCGCAAACCGGCCGGGACTAGCGGATTACGAGCAGTTCTTC.

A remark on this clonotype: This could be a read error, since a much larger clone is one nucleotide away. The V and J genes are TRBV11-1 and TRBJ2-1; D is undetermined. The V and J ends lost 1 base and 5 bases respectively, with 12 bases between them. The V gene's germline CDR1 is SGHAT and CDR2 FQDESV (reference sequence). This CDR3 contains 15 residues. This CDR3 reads CASSLVARSHNEQFF. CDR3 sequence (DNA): TGTGCCAGCAGCTTAGTGGCTAGGAGCCACAATGAGCAGTTCTTC.

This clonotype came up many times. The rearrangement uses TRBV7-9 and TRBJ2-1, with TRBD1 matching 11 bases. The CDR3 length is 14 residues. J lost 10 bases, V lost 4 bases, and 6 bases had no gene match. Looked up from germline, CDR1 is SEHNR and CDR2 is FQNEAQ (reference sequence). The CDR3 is CASSSWTGGNEQFF. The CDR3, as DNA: TGTGCCAGCAGCTCTTGGACAGGGGGCAACGAGCAGTTCTTC.

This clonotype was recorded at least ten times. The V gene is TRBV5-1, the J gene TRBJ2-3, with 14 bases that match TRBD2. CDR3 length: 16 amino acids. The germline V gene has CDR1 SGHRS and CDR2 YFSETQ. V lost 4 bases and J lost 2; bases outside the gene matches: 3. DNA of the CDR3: TGCGCCAGCAGCCGGACTAGCGGGGGGAACACAGATACGCAGTATTTT. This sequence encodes CASSRTSGGNTDTQYF.

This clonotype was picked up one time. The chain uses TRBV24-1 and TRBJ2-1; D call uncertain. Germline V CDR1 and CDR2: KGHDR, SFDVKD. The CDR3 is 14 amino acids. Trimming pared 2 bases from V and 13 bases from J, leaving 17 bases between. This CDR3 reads CATSDSRQPETQFF. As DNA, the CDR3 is TGTGCCACCAGTGATTCCCGGCAGCCAGAGACCCAGTTCTTC.

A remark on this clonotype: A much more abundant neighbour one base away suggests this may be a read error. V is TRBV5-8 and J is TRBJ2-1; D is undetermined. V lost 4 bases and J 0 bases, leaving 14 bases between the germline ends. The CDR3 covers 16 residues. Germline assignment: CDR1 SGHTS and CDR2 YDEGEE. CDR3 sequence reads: CASSPRQTSSYNEQFF. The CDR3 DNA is TGTGCCAGCAGCCCGAGACAAACGAGCTCCTACAATGAGCAGTTCTTC.

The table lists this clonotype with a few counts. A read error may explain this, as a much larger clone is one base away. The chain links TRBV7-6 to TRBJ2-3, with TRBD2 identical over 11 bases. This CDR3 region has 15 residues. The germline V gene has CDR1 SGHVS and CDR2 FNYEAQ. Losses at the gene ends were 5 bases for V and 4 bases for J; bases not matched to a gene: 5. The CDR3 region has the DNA TGTGCCAGCAGCACCCTAGCGGGGGGAGCAGATACGCAGTATTTT. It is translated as CASSTLAGGADTQYF. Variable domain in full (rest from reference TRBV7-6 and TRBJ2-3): GAGVSQSPRYKVTKRGQDVALRCDPISGHVSLYWYRQALGQGPEFLTYFNYEAQQDKSGLPNDRFSAERPEGSISTLTIQRTEQRDSAMYRCASSTLAGGADTQYFGPGTRLTVL.

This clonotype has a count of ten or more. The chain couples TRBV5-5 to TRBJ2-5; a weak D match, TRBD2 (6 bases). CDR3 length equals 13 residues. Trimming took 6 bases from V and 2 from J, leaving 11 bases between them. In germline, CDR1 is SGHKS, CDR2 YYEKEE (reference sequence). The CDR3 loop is CASTPGDQETQYF. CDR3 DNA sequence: TGTGCCAGCACCCCGGGAGATCAAGAGACCCAGTACTTC.

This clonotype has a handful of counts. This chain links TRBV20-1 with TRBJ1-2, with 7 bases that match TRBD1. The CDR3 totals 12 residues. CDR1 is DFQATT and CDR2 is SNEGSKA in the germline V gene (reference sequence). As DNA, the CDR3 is TGCAGGGCCTCGACAGGGAAGCGTGGCTACACCTTC. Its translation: CRASTGKRGYTF.

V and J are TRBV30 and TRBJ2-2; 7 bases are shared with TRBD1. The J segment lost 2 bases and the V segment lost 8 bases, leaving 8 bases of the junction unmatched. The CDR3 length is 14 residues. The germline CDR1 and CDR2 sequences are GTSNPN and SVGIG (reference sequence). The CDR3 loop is CAGPGQHNTGELFF. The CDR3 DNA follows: TGTGCCGGACCGGGACAGCATAACACCGGGGAGCTGTTTTTT.

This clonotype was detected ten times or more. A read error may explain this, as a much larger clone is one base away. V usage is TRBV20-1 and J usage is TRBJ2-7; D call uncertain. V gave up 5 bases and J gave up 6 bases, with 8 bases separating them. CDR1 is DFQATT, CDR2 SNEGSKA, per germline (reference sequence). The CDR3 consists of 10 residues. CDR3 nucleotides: TGCAGTGCTCCCCGACGCGAGCAGTACTTC. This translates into CSAPRREQYF.

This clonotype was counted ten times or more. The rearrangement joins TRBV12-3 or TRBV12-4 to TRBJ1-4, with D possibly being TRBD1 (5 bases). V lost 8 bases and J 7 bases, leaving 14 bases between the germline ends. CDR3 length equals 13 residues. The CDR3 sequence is CASSPGYSEKLFF. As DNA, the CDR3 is TGTGCCAGCTCCCCAGGGTATTCTGAAAAACTGTTTTTT.

The CDR3 DNA reads as TGCGCCAGCAGCAAGGACACGGATGATGCTTTCTTT. Translated, it gives CASSKDTDDAFF. The rearrangement uses TRBV5-1 and TRBJ1-1; TRBD1 is a possible D gene (5 bases). The germline CDR1 and CDR2 sequences are SGHRS and YFSETQ. CDR3 size: 12 residues. V was pared by 4 bases and J by 11 bases, with 15 bases between.

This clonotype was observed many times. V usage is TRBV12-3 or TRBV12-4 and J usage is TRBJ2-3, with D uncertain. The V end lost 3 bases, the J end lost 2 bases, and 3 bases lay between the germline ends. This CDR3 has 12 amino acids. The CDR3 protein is CASSFFTDTQYF. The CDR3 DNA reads TGTGCCAGCAGTTTCTTCACAGATACGCAGTATTTT.

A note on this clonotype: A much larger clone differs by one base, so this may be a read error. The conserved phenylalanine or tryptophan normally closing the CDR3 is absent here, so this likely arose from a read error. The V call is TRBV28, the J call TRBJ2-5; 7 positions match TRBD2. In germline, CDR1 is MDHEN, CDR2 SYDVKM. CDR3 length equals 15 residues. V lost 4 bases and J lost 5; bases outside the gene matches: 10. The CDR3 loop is CASSYTGTIMETQYV. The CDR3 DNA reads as TGTGCCAGCAGTTACACCGGGACTATAATGGAGACCCAGTACGTC.

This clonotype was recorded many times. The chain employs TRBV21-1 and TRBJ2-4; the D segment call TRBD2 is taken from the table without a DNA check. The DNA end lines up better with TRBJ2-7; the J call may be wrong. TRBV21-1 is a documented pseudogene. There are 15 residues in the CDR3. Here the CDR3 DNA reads TGTGCCAGCAGCAAAGAAGGGAGGGATTGCGGCGAGCAGTACTTC. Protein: CASSKEGRDCGEQYF.

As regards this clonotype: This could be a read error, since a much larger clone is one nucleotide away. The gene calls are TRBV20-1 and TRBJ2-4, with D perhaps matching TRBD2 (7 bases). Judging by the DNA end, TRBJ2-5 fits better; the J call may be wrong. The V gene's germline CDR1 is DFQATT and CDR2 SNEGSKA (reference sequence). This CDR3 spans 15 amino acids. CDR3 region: CSAGSTSGGGETQYF. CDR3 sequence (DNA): TGCAGTGCTGGATCAACGTCGGGGGGCGGGGAGACCCAGTACTTC.

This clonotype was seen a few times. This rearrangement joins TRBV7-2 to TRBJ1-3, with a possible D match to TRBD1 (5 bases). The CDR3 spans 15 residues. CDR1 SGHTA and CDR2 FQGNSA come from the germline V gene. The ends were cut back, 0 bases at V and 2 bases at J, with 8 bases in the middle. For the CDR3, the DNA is TGTGCCAGCAGCTTAGCGTGGGGACCTGGAAACACCATATATTTT. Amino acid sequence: CASSLAWGPGNTIYF.

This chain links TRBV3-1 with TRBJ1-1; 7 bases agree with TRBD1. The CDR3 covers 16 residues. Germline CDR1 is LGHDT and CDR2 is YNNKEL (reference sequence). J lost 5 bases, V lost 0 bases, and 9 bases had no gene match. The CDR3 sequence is CASSQDEAGGRTEAFF. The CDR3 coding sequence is TGTGCCAGCAGCCAAGATGAGGCAGGGGGAAGGACTGAAGCTTTCTTT.

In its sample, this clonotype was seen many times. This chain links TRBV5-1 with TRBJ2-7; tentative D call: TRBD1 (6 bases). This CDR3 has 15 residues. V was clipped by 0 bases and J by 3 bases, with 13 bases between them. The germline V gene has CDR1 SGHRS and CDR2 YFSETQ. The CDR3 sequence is CASSLDSGQSYEQYF. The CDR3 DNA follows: TGCGCCAGCAGCTTGGATTCAGGACAGAGCTACGAGCAGTACTTC. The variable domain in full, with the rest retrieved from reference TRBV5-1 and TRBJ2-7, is KAGVTQTPRYLIKTRGQQVTLSCSPISGHRSVSWYQQTPGQGLQFLFEYFSETQRNKGNFPGRFSGRQFSNSRSEMNVSTLELGDSALYLCASSLDSGQSYEQYFGPGTRLTVT.

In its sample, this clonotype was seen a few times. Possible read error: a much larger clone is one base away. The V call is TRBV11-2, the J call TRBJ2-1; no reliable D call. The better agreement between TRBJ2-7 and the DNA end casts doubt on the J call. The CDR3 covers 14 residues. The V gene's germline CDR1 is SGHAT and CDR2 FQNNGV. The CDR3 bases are TGTGCCAGCAGCTTTTCCCTCTCCTACAATGAGCAGTACTTC. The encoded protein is CASSFSLSYNEQYF.

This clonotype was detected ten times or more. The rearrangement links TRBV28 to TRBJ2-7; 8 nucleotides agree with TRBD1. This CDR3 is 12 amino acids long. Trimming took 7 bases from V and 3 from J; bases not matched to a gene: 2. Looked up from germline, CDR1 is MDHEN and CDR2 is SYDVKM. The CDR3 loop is CASNGQGYEQYF. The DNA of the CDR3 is TGTGCCAGCAACGGACAGGGCTACGAGCAGTACTTC. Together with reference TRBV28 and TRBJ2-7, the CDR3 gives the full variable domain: DVKVTQSSRYLVKRTGEKVFLECVQDMDHENMFWYRQDPGLGLRLIYFSYDVKMKEKGDIPEGYSVSREKKERFSLILESASTNQTSMYLCASNGQGYEQYFGPGTRLTVT.

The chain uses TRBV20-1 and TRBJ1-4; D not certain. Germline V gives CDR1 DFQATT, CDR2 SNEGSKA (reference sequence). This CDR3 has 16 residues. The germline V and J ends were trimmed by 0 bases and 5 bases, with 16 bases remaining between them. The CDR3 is CSARDPRAGVNEKLFF. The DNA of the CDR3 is TGCAGTGCTAGAGATCCAAGGGCAGGCGTCAATGAAAAACTGTTTTTT.

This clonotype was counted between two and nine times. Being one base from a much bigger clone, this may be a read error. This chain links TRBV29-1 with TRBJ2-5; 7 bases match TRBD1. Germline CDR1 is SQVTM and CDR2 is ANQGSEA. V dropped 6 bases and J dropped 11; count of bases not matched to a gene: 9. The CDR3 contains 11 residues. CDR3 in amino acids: CSVQGSNEQYF. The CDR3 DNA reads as TGCAGCGTACAGGGGTCCAATGAGCAGTACTTC.

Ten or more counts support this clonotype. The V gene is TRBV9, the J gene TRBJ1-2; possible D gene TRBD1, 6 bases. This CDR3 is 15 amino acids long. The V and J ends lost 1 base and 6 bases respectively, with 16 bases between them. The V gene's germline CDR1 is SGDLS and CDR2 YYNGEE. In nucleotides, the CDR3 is TGTGCCAGCAGCGTAAAAGAGAGGACAGAGGATGGCTACACCTTC. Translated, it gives CASSVKERTEDGYTF.

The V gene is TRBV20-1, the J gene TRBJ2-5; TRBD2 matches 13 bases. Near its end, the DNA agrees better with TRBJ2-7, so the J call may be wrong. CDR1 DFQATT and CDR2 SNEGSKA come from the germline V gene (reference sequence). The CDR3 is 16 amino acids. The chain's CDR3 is CSARDRRLAGGGEQYF. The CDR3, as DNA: TGCAGTGCTAGAGATAGGAGACTAGCGGGGGGCGGCGAGCAGTACTTC.